Each of the 16 T cell receptor beta chains below was sequenced from the same sample in a study of blood T cell repertoires in COVID-19. Only in-frame clones appear in the TCRdb table, and some are missing; sequencing was by immunoSEQ multiplex PCR. The data show under 80,000 clones, about nine tenths seen once. The source material was peripheral blood. These receptors were obtained from a man aged 45-65 years with active COVID-19.

V and J are TRBV5-1 and TRBJ2-5; the match to TRBD1 covers 9 bases. CDR3 size: 14 residues. V gave up 1 base and J gave up 5 bases; unmatched junction bases: 3. Germline lookup yields CDR1 SGHRS and CDR2 YFSETQ. CDR3 sequence reads: CASSLTGGVETQYF. For the CDR3, the DNA is TGCGCCAGCAGCTTGACAGGGGGCGTGGAGACCCAGTACTTC.

This clone was observed once. The chain recombines TRBV9 with TRBJ2-7; unclear D gene. Germline CDR1 reads SGDLS; CDR2 reads YYNGEE. Trimming removed 1 base from V and 0 bases from J, with 11 bases in between. The CDR3 has 15 amino acids. This CDR3 reads CASSVSPGGSYEQYF. CDR3 coding DNA: TGTGCCAGCAGCGTATCTCCAGGTGGCTCCTACGAGCAGTACTTC.

This clone appeared a single time. The chain combines TRBV28 with TRBJ2-7; D possibly corresponds to TRBD2 (7 bases). The CDR3 runs to 15 residues. Germline V lookup: CDR1 MDHEN, CDR2 SYDVKM. Between the trimmed V and J ends, which lost 5 bases and 0 bases, there was a span of 14 bases. Written as DNA, the CDR3 is TGTGCCAGCAGTGAACAGGGAGGGAGCTCCTACGAGCAGTACTTC. This gives the protein CASSEQGGSSYEQYF.

This chain uses TRBV11-2 with TRBJ1-1; D not certain. Trimming left V 5 bases short and J 3 bases short, with 10 bases between. The CDR3 runs to 13 residues. Germline-derived CDR1 and CDR2 are SGHAT and FQNNGV. The CDR3 is CASSHKRDTEAFF. DNA of the CDR3: TGTGCCAGCAGCCACAAGAGGGACACTGAAGCTTTCTTT. Full variable domain (outside the CDR3, taken from reference TRBV11-2 and TRBJ1-1): EAGVAQSPRYKIIEKRQSVAFWCNPISGHATLYWYQQILGQGPKLLIQFQNNGVVDDSQLPKDRFSAERLKGVDSTLKIQPAKLEDSAVYLCASSHKRDTEAFFGQGTRLTVV.

The chain is built from TRBV13 and TRBJ1-3, with TRBD1 as a possible D gene (5 bases). This CDR3 has 15 residues. Germline V gene sequence: CDR1 PRHDT, CDR2 FYEKMQ (reference sequence). V was shortened by 6 bases and J by 0 bases, with 12 bases between the two germline ends. The CDR3 bases are TGTGCCAGCAGTCGACAGACCCTCTCTGGAAACACCATATATTTT. Translation: CASSRQTLSGNTIYF.

The chain has TRBV5-1 and TRBJ2-3; 13 nucleotides agree with TRBD2. V trimming: 4 bases; J trimming: 3 bases; junction bases outside the gene matches: 5. The CDR3 is made up of 16 amino acids. Germline V gene sequence: CDR1 SGHRS, CDR2 YFSETQ. CDR3 sequence: CASSTGLAGSTDTQYF. Written as DNA, the CDR3 is TGCGCCAGCAGCACGGGACTAGCGGGATCGACAGATACGCAGTATTTT. Supplemented by reference TRBV5-1 and TRBJ2-3, the full variable domain reads KAGVTQTPRYLIKTRGQQVTLSCSPISGHRSVSWYQQTPGQGLQFLFEYFSETQRNKGNFPGRFSGRQFSNSRSEMNVSTLELGDSALYLCASSTGLAGSTDTQYFGPGTRLTVL.

The chain is built from TRBV7-9 and TRBJ1-2; D might be TRBD1 (5 bases). The germline V gene has CDR1 SEHNR and CDR2 FQNEAQ (reference sequence). Trimming cost V 6 bases and J 2 bases, with 16 bases left between them. The CDR3 contains 15 residues. CDR3 sequence: CASSPIRGGNYGYTF. CDR3 nucleotides: TGTGCCAGCAGTCCTATTCGTGGGGGGAACTATGGCTACACCTTC.

V gene TRBV19 combines with J gene TRBJ1-1, with D unclear. This CDR3 contains 11 residues. Germline loops: CDR1 LNHDA, CDR2 SQIVND (reference sequence). CDR3 sequence reads: CMTAGNTEAFF. CDR3 DNA sequence: TGTATGACGGCAGGGAACACTGAAGCTTTCTTT. Drawing the rest from reference TRBV19 and TRBJ1-1, the complete variable domain is DGGITQSPKYLFRKEGQNVTLSCEQNLNHDAMYWYRQDPGQGLRLIYYSQIVNDFQKGDIAEGYSVSREKKESFPLTVTSAQKNPTAFYLCMTAGNTEAFFGQGTRLTVV.

J is TRBJ2-1 and V is TRBV7-3; a weak D match, TRBD2 (7 bases). CDR3 length: 14 residues. The V gene lost 1 base and the J gene lost 7 bases, with 11 bases spanning the gap. CDR1 and CDR2 (germline): SGHTA, FQGTGA. CDR3 protein: CASSLSGGGNEQFF. In DNA form, the CDR3 reads TGTGCCAGCAGCTTAAGCGGGGGCGGGAATGAGCAGTTCTTC.

The chain links TRBV9 to TRBJ2-1; 7 nucleotides agree with TRBD2. The J segment lost 9 bases and the V segment lost 3 bases, leaving 12 bases of the junction unmatched. The CDR3 covers 15 residues. Germline loops: CDR1 SGDLS, CDR2 YYNGEE. This chain's CDR3 is CASSERSSGGFEQFF. The DNA of the CDR3 is TGTGCCAGCAGCGAGCGGTCTAGCGGCGGGTTTGAGCAGTTCTTC. Full variable domain (rest looked up from reference TRBV9 and TRBJ2-1): DSGVTQTPKHLITATGQRVTLRCSPRSGDLSVYWYQQSLDQGLQFLIQYYNGEERAKGNILERFSAQQFPDLHSELNLSSLELGDSALYFCASSERSSGGFEQFFGPGTRLTVL.

The rearrangement uses TRBV10-3 and TRBJ1-3, with 7 nucleotides matching TRBD1. The CDR3 totals 16 residues. Unmatched junction bases numbered 11, after V lost 7 bases and J lost 2 bases. Germline V gene sequence: CDR1 ENHRY, CDR2 SYGVKD. CDR3 residues: CAITPTGSSPGNTIYF. DNA for the CDR3: TGTGCCATCACCCCGACAGGGAGCTCACCTGGAAACACCATATATTTT.

CDR3 in DNA: TGTGCCATCAGTCTTAGCGCGTCAAGCTCCTACGAGCAGTACTTC. As protein: CAISLSASSSYEQYF. The chain combines TRBV10-3 with TRBJ2-7, with a possible D match to TRBD2 (5 bases). Germline-derived CDR1 and CDR2 are ENHRY and SYGVKD. The V end lost 5 bases, the J end lost 0 bases, and 14 bases lay between the germline ends. The CDR3 contains 15 residues.

This chain joins TRBV5-4 and TRBJ1-2; 9 bases are shared with TRBD1. In germline, CDR1 is SGHNT, CDR2 YYREEE (reference sequence). The CDR3 is 15 residues long. V was pared by 0 bases and J by 2 bases, with 2 bases of the junction left unmatched. CDR3 sequence reads: CASSLGGQGNYGYTF. DNA for the CDR3: TGTGCCAGCAGCTTGGGCGGACAGGGGAACTATGGCTACACCTTC.

The chain has TRBV5-1 and TRBJ2-2; D uncertain. The CDR3 covers 11 residues. Germline-derived CDR1 and CDR2 are SGHRS and YFSETQ. Trimming pared 5 bases from V and 4 bases from J, leaving 3 bases between. CDR3 sequence reads: CASRATGELFF. The CDR3 DNA sequence: TGCGCCAGCAGGGCCACCGGGGAGCTGTTTTTT.

The chain links TRBV7-9 to TRBJ2-6; 7 positions match TRBD1. V was pared by 2 bases and J by 0 bases, with 4 bases of the junction left unmatched. Germline V gene data show CDR1 as SEHNR and CDR2 as FQNEAQ (reference sequence). There are 17 residues in the CDR3. Written as DNA, the CDR3 is TGTGCCAGCAGCTTATATGGACAGGCCTCTGGGGCCAACGTCCTGACTTTC. It yields the protein CASSLYGQASGANVLTF.

This clone showed up just once. V usage is TRBV28 and J usage is TRBJ1-5; tentative D call: TRBD1 (6 bases). V was trimmed by 3 bases and J by 2 bases, leaving 14 bases between them. The V gene's germline CDR1 is MDHEN and CDR2 SYDVKM. This CDR3 spans 16 amino acids. CDR3: CASSLVGKGGNQPQHF. The CDR3 nucleotides read TGTGCCAGCAGTTTGGTCGGGAAGGGGGGCAATCAGCCCCAGCATTTT.